This T cell receptor beta chain comes out of a study of blood T cell repertoires in COVID-19. At the level of the study: T cells, B-cell-depleted T cells, or PBMCs provided the cDNA or gDNA that served as material.

The CDR3 length is 12 residues. Trimming cost V 2 bases and J 7 bases, with 9 bases left between them. Per germline, CDR1 SGHRS and CDR2 YFSETQ. Sequencing used immunoSEQ multiplex PCR; TCRdb keeps in-frame clones, though not all of them. Altogether a few hundred thousand clones are present, 90% being singletons, with the ten largest covering around 4.5%. The clonotype comes from a woman aged 18-30 years with acute COVID-19. Material: PBMCs or T cells enriched from blood (not recorded which). V usage is TRBV5-1 and J usage is TRBJ1-2; tentative D call: TRBD1 (6 bases). This CDR3 is CASSFDRSGYTF. DNA for the CDR3: TGCGCCAGCAGCTTCGACAGGAGTGGCTACACCTTC. Using reference TRBV5-1 and TRBJ1-2 for the parts outside the CDR3, the full variable domain is KAGVTQTPRYLIKTRGQQVTLSCSPISGHRSVSWYQQTPGQGLQFLFEYFSETQRNKGNFPGRFSGRQFSNSRSEMNVSTLELGDSALYLCASSFDRSGYTFGSGTRLTVV.